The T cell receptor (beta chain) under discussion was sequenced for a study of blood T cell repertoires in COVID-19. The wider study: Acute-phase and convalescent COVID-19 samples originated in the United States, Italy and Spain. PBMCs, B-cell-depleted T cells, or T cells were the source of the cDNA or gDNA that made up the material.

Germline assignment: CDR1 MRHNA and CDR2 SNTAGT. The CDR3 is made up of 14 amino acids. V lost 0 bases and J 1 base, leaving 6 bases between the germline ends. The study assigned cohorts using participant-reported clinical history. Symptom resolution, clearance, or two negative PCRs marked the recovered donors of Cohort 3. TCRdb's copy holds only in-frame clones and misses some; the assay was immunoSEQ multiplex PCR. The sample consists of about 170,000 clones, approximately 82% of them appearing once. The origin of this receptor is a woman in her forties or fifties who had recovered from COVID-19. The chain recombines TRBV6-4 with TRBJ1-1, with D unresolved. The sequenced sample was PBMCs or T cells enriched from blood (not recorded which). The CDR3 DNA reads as TGTGCCAGCAGTGACTCGGCGGCGAACACTGAAGCTTTCTTT. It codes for CASSDSAANTEAFF.